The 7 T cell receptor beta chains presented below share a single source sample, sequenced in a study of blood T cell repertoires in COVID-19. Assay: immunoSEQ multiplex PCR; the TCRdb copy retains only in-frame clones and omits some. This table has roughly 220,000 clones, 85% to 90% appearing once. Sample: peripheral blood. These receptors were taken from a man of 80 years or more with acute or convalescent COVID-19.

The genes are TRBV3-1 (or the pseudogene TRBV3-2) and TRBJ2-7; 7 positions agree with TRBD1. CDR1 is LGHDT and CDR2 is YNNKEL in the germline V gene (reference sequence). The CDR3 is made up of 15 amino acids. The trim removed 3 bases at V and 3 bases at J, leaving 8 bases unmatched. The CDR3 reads CASSQRQGRGYEQYF. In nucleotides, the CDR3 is TGTGCCAGCAGCCAGAGACAGGGTAGAGGCTACGAGCAGTACTTC.

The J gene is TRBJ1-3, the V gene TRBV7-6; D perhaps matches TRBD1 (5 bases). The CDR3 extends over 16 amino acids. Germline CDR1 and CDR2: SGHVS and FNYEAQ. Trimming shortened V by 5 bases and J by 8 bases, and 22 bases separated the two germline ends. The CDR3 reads CASSPRGGDPGDTIYF. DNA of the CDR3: TGTGCCAGCAGCCCAAGAGGAGGGGACCCGGGTGACACCATATATTTT. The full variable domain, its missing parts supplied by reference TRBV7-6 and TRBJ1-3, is GAGVSQSPRYKVTKRGQDVALRCDPISGHVSLYWYRQALGQGPEFLTYFNYEAQQDKSGLPNDRFSAERPEGSISTLTIQRTEQRDSAMYRCASSPRGGDPGDTIYFGEGSWLTVV.

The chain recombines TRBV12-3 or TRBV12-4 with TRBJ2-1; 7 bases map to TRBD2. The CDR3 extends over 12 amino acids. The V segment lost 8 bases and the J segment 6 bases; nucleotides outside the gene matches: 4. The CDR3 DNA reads TGTGCCAGCGGGGGGGTTTTCAATGAGCAGTTCTTC. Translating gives CASGGVFNEQFF.

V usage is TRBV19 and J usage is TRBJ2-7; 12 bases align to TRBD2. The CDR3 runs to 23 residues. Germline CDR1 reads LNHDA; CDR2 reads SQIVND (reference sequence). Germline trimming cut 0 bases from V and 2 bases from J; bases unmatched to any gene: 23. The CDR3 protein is CASSIDRDLRRTSGKQGAYEQYV. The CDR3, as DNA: TGTGCCAGTAGTATAGACCGGGACCTAAGGAGGACTAGCGGGAAACAAGGCGCCTACGAGCAGTACGTC.

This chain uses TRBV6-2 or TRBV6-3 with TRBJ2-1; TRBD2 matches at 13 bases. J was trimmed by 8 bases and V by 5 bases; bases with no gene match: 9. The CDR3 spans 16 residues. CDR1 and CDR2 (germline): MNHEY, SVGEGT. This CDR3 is CASSPATSGRPHEQFF. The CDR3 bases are TGTGCCAGCAGTCCCGCGACTAGCGGGAGGCCCCATGAGCAGTTCTTC.

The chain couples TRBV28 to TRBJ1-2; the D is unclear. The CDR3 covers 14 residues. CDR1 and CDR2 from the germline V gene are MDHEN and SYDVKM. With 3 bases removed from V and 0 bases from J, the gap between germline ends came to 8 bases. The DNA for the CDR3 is TGTGCCAGCAGTTTGACACCCGCTAACTATGGCTACACCTTC. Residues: CASSLTPANYGYTF.

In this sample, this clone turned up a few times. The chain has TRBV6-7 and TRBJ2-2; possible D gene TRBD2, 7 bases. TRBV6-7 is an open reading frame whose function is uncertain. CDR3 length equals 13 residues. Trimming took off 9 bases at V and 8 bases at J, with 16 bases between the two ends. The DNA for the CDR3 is TGTGCCAGGCCCAGGGGCGGGAGAGGGGAGCTGTTTTTT. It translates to CARPRGGRGELFF.